This is a list of T cell receptor beta chains from one sample in a study of T cells after yellow fever vaccination. TCRdb analysed the 5' RACE reads with MiXCR anew, one entry per CDR3 protein. The table lists about 350,000 distinct CDR3 sequences, over 4% of them singletons, with 20% to 25% in the top ten. The sample here was PBMCs, taken 5 days after the yellow fever booster vaccination. All receptors come from a man between 18 and 29 years old who received the YFV17D yellow fever vaccine. The CDR3 runs from the conserved cysteine through the conserved F or W. Fields, in order: CDR3 length, D gene, V gene, clone size, J gene, CDR3 protein, CDR3 DNA. The D gene is left open where the match is weak. Not every row has a clone size; where given, it reads once, few, many or a size class.

13	TRBD2	TRBV19	NA	TRBJ2-3	CASSSASGGTQYF	TGTGCCAGTAGTTCCGCTAGCGGGGGTACGCAGTATTTT
14	TRBD1	TRBV5-4	few	TRBJ2-7	CASSFTGGAYEQYF	TGTGCCAGCAGCTTTACAGGGGGCGCGTACGAGCAGTACTTC
13	NA	TRBV12-3/TRBV12-4	few	TRBJ1-6	CAPMQPDNSPLHF	TGTGCCCCGATGCAGCCCGATAATTCACCCCTCCACTTT
14	NA	TRBV25-1	few	TRBJ1-1	CASSEPGGGTEAFF	TGTGCCAGCAGTGAACCGGGCGGTGGCACTGAAGCTTTCTTT
12	NA	TRBV14	many	TRBJ2-1	CASSPRDNEQFF	TGTGCCAGCAGCCCCAGGGACAATGAGCAGTTCTTC
13	NA	TRBV10-2	many	TRBJ1-1	CASLQDSNAEAFF	TGCGCCAGCCTACAGGACAGTAACGCTGAAGCTTTCTTT
16	TRBD1	TRBV6-6	few	TRBJ1-1	CASTPREGRGPIEAFF	TGTGCCAGCACCCCCAGGGAGGGCAGGGGGCCTATTGAAGCTTTCTTT
15	NA	TRBV12-3/TRBV12-4	many	TRBJ1-3	CASSSAAISGNTIYF	TGTGCCAGCAGTTCCGCGGCCATCTCTGGAAACACCATATATTTT
16	TRBD2	TRBV7-8	NA	TRBJ2-3	CASSFKTSGVIVTQYF	TGTGCCAGCAGCTTTAAGACTAGCGGGGTGATAGTTACGCAGTATTTT
12	NA	TRBV2	NA	TRBJ2-7	CASRSDEDEQYF	TGTGCCAGCAGATCGGACGAAGACGAGCAGTACTTC
17	TRBD1	TRBV5-1	NA	TRBJ2-1	CASSLVAGTGMRNEQFF	TGCGCCAGCAGCTTGGTGGCTGGGACAGGGATGAGGAATGAGCAGTTCTTC
11	NA	TRBV20-1	NA	TRBJ2-3	CGVDGPDTQYF	TGCGGGGTTGACGGCCCAGATACGCAGTATTTT
14	NA	TRBV5-1	few	TRBJ2-5	CASSSWGTQETQYF	TGCGCCAGCAGCTCGTGGGGGACCCAAGAGACCCAGTACTTC
13	NA	TRBV12-3/TRBV12-4	NA	TRBJ2-1	CASTWVGAGEQFF	TGTGCCAGCACCTGGGTAGGGGCCGGTGAGCAGTTCTTC
14	NA	TRBV7-2	many	TRBJ2-7	CASSPGAKPYEQYF	TGTGCCAGCAGCCCGGGAGCCAAACCCTACGAGCAGTACTTC
13	NA	TRBV29-1	many	TRBJ1-5	CSAQWDSNQPQHF	TGCAGCGCCCAATGGGATAGCAATCAGCCCCAGCATTTT
14	NA	TRBV7-2	many	TRBJ2-5	CASSVGTSQETQYF	TGTGCCAGCAGCGTAGGGACTTCACAAGAGACCCAGTACTTC
13	NA	TRBV6-1	NA	TRBJ1-3	CASRQAPGNTIYF	TGTGCCAGCAGACAGGCACCCGGAAACACCATATATTTT
16	NA	TRBV7-2	NA	TRBJ2-3	CASSLYSGANTDTQYF	TGTGCCAGCAGCTTGTATTCGGGGGCGAACACAGATACGCAGTATTTT
13	TRBD2	TRBV5-4	NA	TRBJ2-7	CASSGGARYEQYF	TGTGCCAGCTCCGGGGGGGCGAGGTACGAGCAGTACTTC
16	TRBD2	TRBV4-3	NA	TRBJ2-3	CASSQEGAGGTDTQYF	TGCGCCAGCAGCCAAGAAGGGGCGGGGGGAACAGATACGCAGTATTTT
16	TRBD2	TRBV18	few	TRBJ2-7	CASSPRGSGGSYEQYF	TGTGCCAGCTCACCACGGGGCAGCGGGGGTTCCTACGAGCAGTACTTC
14	TRBD2	TRBV20-1	many	TRBJ2-1	CSARVASGNNEQFF	TGCAGTGCTAGAGTGGCTAGCGGCAACAATGAGCAGTTCTTC
17	NA	TRBV5-5	few	TRBJ2-2	CASSSPAGGENTGELFF	TGTGCCAGCAGCTCGCCGGCAGGGGGGGAAAACACCGGGGAGCTGTTTTTT
15	TRBD1	TRBV6-5	many	TRBJ2-3	CASSRDRGSTDTQYF	TGTGCCAGCAGCCGCGACAGGGGTAGCACAGATACGCAGTATTTT
13	NA	TRBV28	few	TRBJ1-1	CASRAPWNTEAFF	TGTGCCAGTAGGGCGCCCTGGAACACTGAAGCTTTCTTT
15	NA	TRBV6-2/TRBV6-3	many	TRBJ2-2	CASSYSSTGTGELFF	TGTGCCAGCAGTTACTCGAGTACGGGTACCGGGGAGCTGTTTTTT
15	NA	TRBV7-2	many	TRBJ1-6	CASSLFDAGNSPLHF	TGTGCCAGCAGCTTGTTCGACGCAGGGAATTCACCCCTCCACTTT
15	TRBD1	TRBV7-6	few	TRBJ1-1	CASSSTGVGDTEAFF	TGTGCCAGCAGCTCGACAGGGGTCGGAGACACTGAAGCTTTCTTT
14	NA	TRBV27	NA	TRBJ2-5	CATQRGSGQETQYF	TGTGCCACTCAACGGGGGAGCGGCCAAGAGACCCAGTACTTC
12	NA	TRBV5-1	many	TRBJ1-1	CASSEPTGTAFF	TGCGCCAGCAGCGAGCCCACAGGGACAGCTTTCTTT
15	NA	TRBV29-1	few	TRBJ1-2	CSVEAPGRDPYGYTF	TGCAGCGTTGAAGCCCCTGGCAGGGACCCTTATGGCTACACCTTC
18	NA	TRBV12-3/TRBV12-4	NA	TRBJ1-1	CASSTGTWRRHLGTEAFF	TGTGCCAGCAGCACCGGGACATGGCGCCGACATTTGGGCACTGAAGCTTTCTTT
15	TRBD2	TRBV20-1	few	TRBJ2-5	CSARDQRGLQETQYF	TGCAGTGCTAGAGACCAGCGGGGGCTCCAAGAGACCCAGTACTTC
15	NA	TRBV28	NA	TRBJ1-5	CASRGDVYSNQPQHF	TGTGCCAGCAGGGGGGACGTTTATAGCAATCAGCCCCAGCATTTT
18	TRBD2	TRBV28	few	TRBJ2-3	CASGRNPAGGEPTDTQYF	TGTGCCAGCGGTAGAAATCCAGCGGGGGGCGAGCCCACAGATACGCAGTATTTT
14	NA	TRBV24-1	NA	TRBJ1-2	CATSDPTSAEGYTF	TGTGCCACCAGTGACCCGACCTCGGCAGAAGGCTACACCTTC
14	NA	TRBV9	NA	TRBJ2-2	CASSVDLGPGELFF	TGTGCCAGCAGCGTAGATTTAGGCCCCGGGGAGCTGTTTTTT
12	NA	TRBV15	NA	TRBJ2-5	CATSPRQETQYF	TGTGCCACCAGCCCCCGCCAAGAGACCCAGTACTTC
13	NA	TRBV19	few	TRBJ1-2	CASSISVGNGYTF	TGTGCCAGTAGTATATCGGTGGGGAATGGCTACACCTTC
14	TRBD2	TRBV7-2	few	TRBJ2-5	CASSFGLAEETQYF	TGTGCCAGCAGCTTTGGACTAGCGGAAGAGACCCAGTACTTC
17	NA	TRBV6-2/TRBV6-3	few	TRBJ2-6	CASSYLEEPSGANVLTF	TGTGCCAGCAGTTACTTGGAGGAGCCGTCTGGGGCCAACGTCCTGACTTTC
11	NA	TRBV6-2/TRBV6-3	few	TRBJ2-7	CATGGSYEQYF	TGTGCCACCGGGGGCTCCTACGAGCAGTACTTC
13	NA	TRBV12-3/TRBV12-4	many	TRBJ2-1	CASSRADYNEQFF	TGTGCCAGCAGTAGGGCGGACTACAATGAGCAGTTCTTC
20	TRBD2	TRBV3-1	few	TRBJ2-1	CASRQHLGLAGALPYNEQFF	TGTGCCAGCAGACAACATTTGGGACTAGCGGGGGCCCTCCCTTACAATGAGCAGTTCTTC
13	NA	TRBV27	NA	TRBJ2-3	CAGSLTGPDTQYF	TGTGCCGGCAGTTTAACAGGCCCAGATACGCAGTATTTT